One and the same sample provided the 26 T cell receptor beta chains below, sequenced in a study of T cells in Graves' hyperthyroidism and ophthalmopathy. RNA transcripts provided the source from which TCR beta CDR3 regions were amplified. HTBI primers drove first-round RT-PCR of the TCR CDR3. In TCRdb, the multiplex PCR reads were re-called with MiXCR into one record per CDR3 protein. The sample records approximately 330,000 distinct CDR3 sequences, roughly 15% being singletons. The sample was blood. Receptor source: a woman aged 40 to 49 with Graves' ophthalmopathy.

This clonotype occurred many times. The J gene is TRBJ2-5, the V gene TRBV13; 9 bases are shared with TRBD1. In germline, CDR1 is PRHDT, CDR2 FYEKMQ (reference sequence). J lost 3 bases, V lost 5 bases, and 7 bases had no gene match. The CDR3 totals 15 residues. The CDR3 reads CASSPRWDREETQYF. The CDR3 DNA is TGTGCCAGCAGCCCTCGGTGGGACAGGGAAGAGACCCAGTACTTC. Based on the CDR3 plus reference TRBV13 and TRBJ2-5, the full variable domain is AAGVIQSPRHLIKEKRETATLKCYPIPRHDTVYWYQQGPGQDPQFLISFYEKMQSDKGSIPDRFSAQQFSDYHSELNMSSLELGDSALYFCASSPRWDREETQYFGPGTRLLVL.

This clonotype was recorded many times. The J gene is TRBJ1-6, the V gene TRBV3-1; TRBD1 aligns across 8 bases. The CDR3 spans 13 residues. Looked up from germline, CDR1 is LGHDT and CDR2 is YNNKEL (reference sequence). Trimming at V came to 7 bases and at J to 13 bases, leaving 9 bases not matched to a gene. The CDR3 DNA sequence: TGTGCCAGCAATCATCAGGGGGCGCCTCCCCTCCACTTT. Protein product: CASNHQGAPPLHF.

This clonotype has only a few counts. This rearrangement joins TRBV5-1 to TRBJ2-1, with 9 bases identical to TRBD2. Trimming at V came to 1 base and at J to 5 bases, leaving 10 bases not matched to a gene. The CDR3 covers 17 residues. Germline-derived CDR1 and CDR2 are SGHRS and YFSETQ. The CDR3 spells CASSLRPSGTRDNEQFF. The CDR3 region has the DNA TGCGCCAGCAGCTTGAGGCCTAGCGGGACCCGCGACAATGAGCAGTTCTTC.

The chain couples TRBV18 to TRBJ2-5, with 7 bases that match TRBD1. The CDR3 is made up of 15 amino acids. Germline assignment: CDR1 KGHSH and CDR2 LQKENI. Unmatched junction bases numbered 5, after V lost 2 bases and J lost 2 bases. CDR3 protein: CASSPATGKQETQYF. CDR3 DNA sequence: TGTGCCAGCTCACCAGCGACAGGGAAGCAAGAGACCCAGTACTTC.

This clonotype has more than one count but fewer than ten. CDR3 nucleotides: TGCGCCAGCAGCGGTGACGGAAGCTCTGGAAACACCATATATTTT. It specifies CASSGDGSSGNTIYF. The chain links TRBV5-1 to TRBJ1-3; D remains unclear. The CDR3 is 15 residues long. Germline values: CDR1 SGHRS, CDR2 YFSETQ. The V end lost 4 bases, the J end lost 0 bases, and 11 bases lay between the germline ends.

This clonotype was seen many times. The chain has TRBV29-1 and TRBJ1-1; D is ambiguous. The CDR3 is 13 residues long. Trimming took off 2 bases at V and 1 base at J, with 8 bases between the two ends. The germline gives CDR1 SQVTM, CDR2 ANQGSEA. CDR3 DNA sequence: TGCAGCGTTGAACGGGTACAGAACACTGAAGCTTTCTTT. Translating it yields CSVERVQNTEAFF. The whole variable domain, filled in from reference TRBV29-1 and TRBJ1-1, reads SAVISQKPSRDICQRGTSLTIQCQVDSQVTMMFWYRQQPGQSLTLIATANQGSEATYESGFVIDKFPISRPNLTFSTLTVSNMSPEDSSIYLCSVERVQNTEAFFGQGTRLTVV.

The V gene is TRBV29-1, the J gene TRBJ1-4; D not certain. Germline CDR1 reads SQVTM; CDR2 reads ANQGSEA. With 6 bases removed from V and 8 bases from J, the gap between germline ends came to 10 bases. The CDR3 spans 11 residues. In nucleotides, the CDR3 is TGCAGCGTCATCATATGGGAAAAACTGTTTTTT. The encoded protein is CSVIIWEKLFF.

The rearrangement links TRBV5-6 to TRBJ2-5, with 9 bases lining up with TRBD2. J was trimmed by 5 bases and V by 3 bases; bases with no gene match: 8. The CDR3 is 15 residues long. CDR1 SGHDT and CDR2 YYEEEE come from the germline V gene. CDR3 in DNA: TGTGCCAGCAGCTCGTTAGCGGGAGTTGAGGAGACCCAGTACTTC. Protein product: CASSSLAGVEETQYF.

This clonotype was seen repeatedly, ten times or more. This CDR3 is CASSLSKRGSTDTQYF. The CDR3 DNA follows: TGTGCCAGCAGCTTATCGAAGCGGGGTAGCACAGATACGCAGTATTTT. The genes are TRBV7-9 and TRBJ2-3, with 7 bases that match TRBD2. CDR3 size: 16 residues. Germline V CDR1 and CDR2: SEHNR, FQNEAQ (reference sequence). V dropped 2 bases and J dropped 0; count of bases not matched to a gene: 5.

This clonotype was seen repeatedly, ten times or more. The chain joins TRBV12-3 or TRBV12-4 to TRBJ2-3, with 13 nucleotides matching TRBD2. J gave up 4 bases and V 6 bases, and 4 bases lay outside the gene matches. This CDR3 has 15 residues. In nucleotides, the CDR3 is TGTGCCAGCAGGAGACTAGCGGGAGGCGCAGATACGCAGTATTTT. Protein sequence: CASRRLAGGADTQYF.

This clonotype was counted many times. The J gene is TRBJ1-2, the V gene TRBV6-6; D remains ambiguous. The length of the CDR3 is 15 residues. Germline V CDR1 and CDR2: MNHNY, SVGAGI (reference sequence). V dropped 2 bases and J dropped 9 bases, with 19 bases sitting between them. CDR3 DNA: TGTGCCAGCAGTTACCCGCGGTCCGGTGGAATTAGCTACACCTTC. Translated: CASSYPRSGGISYTF.

The rearrangement joins TRBV7-2 to TRBJ2-5; the D gene is possibly TRBD1 (7 bases). The germline V gene encodes CDR1 SGHTA and CDR2 FQGNSA. V lost 4 bases to trimming and J lost 4 bases, with 10 bases between them. The CDR3 totals 13 residues. CDR3 nucleotide sequence: TGTGCCAGCAGCTCCCAGGGGGGAGAGACCCAGTACTTC. Residues: CASSSQGGETQYF.

This clonotype has just a few counts. This chain joins TRBV28 and TRBJ1-1, with TRBD1 identical over 9 bases. Trimming cost V 5 bases and J 0 bases; bases outside gene matches: 7. The germline gives CDR1 MDHEN, CDR2 SYDVKM. CDR3 length: 16 residues. The CDR3 is CASSNTGGQMNTEAFF. The CDR3 DNA reads as TGTGCCAGCAGTAATACAGGGGGCCAGATGAACACTGAAGCTTTCTTT.

This clonotype was recorded at least ten times. J is TRBJ2-1 and V is TRBV2; 7 nucleotides line up with TRBD1. V lost 6 bases and J lost 3; bases outside the gene matches: 8. In germline, CDR1 is SNHLY, CDR2 FYNNEI. The CDR3 is 15 amino acids. The CDR3 bases are TGTGCCAGCAGGCCAGACAGGGCAATCTACAATGAGCAGTTCTTC. Translated: CASRPDRAIYNEQFF.

This clonotype was counted ten times or more. The rearrangement uses TRBV28 and TRBJ2-7; D not certain. The CDR3 is 12 amino acids. Germline V gives CDR1 MDHEN, CDR2 SYDVKM. Trimming took 8 bases from V and 2 from J, leaving 10 bases between them. For the CDR3, the DNA is TGTGCCAGCTCCAGCGTACCCTACGAGCAGTACTTC. Translation gives CASSSVPYEQYF.

With regard to this clonotype: This clone may be a read error of a much larger clone one base away. Written as DNA, the CDR3 is TGCAGTGCTAGAGTCCCACTAGCGGGAATGGGGACCCAGTACTTC. As protein: CSARVPLAGMGTQYF. The chain uses TRBV20-1 and TRBJ2-5; TRBD2 matches 10 bases. The length of the CDR3 is 15 residues. The V and J ends lost 1 base and 7 bases, in that order; junction bases with no gene match: 9. The germline V gene has CDR1 DFQATT and CDR2 SNEGSKA (reference sequence).

This clonotype was counted ten times or more. The chain recombines TRBV12-3 or TRBV12-4 with TRBJ2-2; D is undetermined. CDR3 length: 15 amino acids. Trimming pared 2 bases from V and 8 bases from J, leaving 15 bases between. This chain's CDR3 is CASSLSGGIRGELFF. CDR3 nucleotide sequence: TGTGCCAGCAGTTTATCGGGTGGGATCAGAGGGGAGCTGTTTTTT.

About this clonotype itself: A much larger clone is a single base away; this may be a read error. The chain uses TRBV6-5 and TRBJ2-5; TRBD1 is a possible D gene (6 bases). V lost 3 bases and J 2 bases, leaving 22 bases between the germline ends. Looked up from germline, CDR1 is MNHEY and CDR2 is SVGAGI. The length of the CDR3 is 18 residues. The CDR3 DNA reads as TGTGCCAGCAGTTATGGGGTCGTAGGACAGCTAAGGCAAGAGACCCAGTACTTC. This codes for CASSYGVVGQLRQETQYF.

This clonotype was counted ten times or more. The chain links TRBV12-5 to TRBJ2-7, with 11 bases identical to TRBD2. This CDR3 has 17 residues. Germline-derived CDR1 and CDR2 are LGHNT and FRNRAP. V lost 5 bases, J lost 0 bases, and 9 bases stayed unmatched. The CDR3 spells CASGPTSGTRSSYEQYF. The CDR3 DNA sequence: TGTGCTAGTGGTCCGACTAGCGGGACCAGGAGCTCCTACGAGCAGTACTTC.

Ten or more counts support this clonotype. This chain uses TRBV7-9 with TRBJ1-6, with a tentative D call TRBD1 (5 bases). V was clipped by 5 bases and J by 4 bases, with 9 bases between them. CDR1 is SEHNR, CDR2 FQNEAQ, per germline (reference sequence). CDR3 size: 14 residues. The CDR3 coding sequence is TGTGCCAGCAGCAGCGACAGTTATAATTCACCCCTCCACTTT. It yields the protein CASSSDSYNSPLHF. Full variable domain (rest looked up from reference TRBV7-9 and TRBJ1-6): DTGVSQNPRHKITKRGQNVTFRCDPISEHNRLYWYRQTLGQGPEFLTYFQNEAQLEKSRLLSDRFSAERPKGSFSTLEIQRTEQGDSAMYLCASSSDSYNSPLHFGNGTRLTVT.

Comment on this clonotype: The CDR3 does not end in the conserved phenylalanine or tryptophan, so this is likely a read error. The chain uses TRBV11-2 and TRBJ2-1; no definite D call. This CDR3 is built from 13 residues. Deletions cut 4 bases from V and 5 bases from J, with 9 bases between. Germline CDR1 is SGHAT and CDR2 is FQNNGV. CDR3 protein: CASSSHHNNEQFL. For the CDR3, the DNA is TGTGCCAGCAGCTCCCATCATAACAATGAGCAGTTCTTA.

This clonotype has a handful of counts. The chain recombines TRBV20-1 with TRBJ2-7, with TRBD2 matching over 12 bases. Germline lookup yields CDR1 DFQATT and CDR2 SNEGSKA (reference sequence). CDR3 size: 14 residues. V lost 5 bases and J lost 3; bases outside the gene matches: 5. The CDR3 region has the DNA TGCAGTGCTGGGCTAGCGGGAGGGAGCTACGAGCAGTACTTC. As protein: CSAGLAGGSYEQYF.

This clonotype was seen a handful of times. This chain joins TRBV10-3 and TRBJ2-7; D tentatively reads TRBD1 or TRBD2 (5 bases each). The CDR3 has 14 amino acids. From germline, CDR1 is ENHRY and CDR2 SYGVKD. Trimming cost V 7 bases and J 6 bases, with 19 bases left between them. The CDR3 region is CAIIRGQGVVEQYF. The CDR3 bases are TGTGCCATCATCCGGGGTCAGGGAGTCGTCGAGCAGTACTTC.

This sequence joins TRBV18 and TRBJ2-1, with 7 bases matching TRBD2. V dropped 3 bases and J dropped 3; count of bases not matched to a gene: 2. Germline values: CDR1 KGHSH, CDR2 LQKENI. The CDR3 runs 14 residues. The CDR3 DNA reads as TGTGCCAGCTCACCCAGCGGGAACTACAATGAGCAGTTCTTC. Translation: CASSPSGNYNEQFF.

This clonotype was recorded many times. This chain joins TRBV29-1 and TRBJ2-1; TRBD2 aligns across 8 bases. In germline, CDR1 is SQVTM, CDR2 ANQGSEA. The CDR3 sequence is 15 residues long. Germline trimming cut 6 bases from V and 7 bases from J; bases unmatched to any gene: 14. The DNA of the CDR3 is TGCAGCGTGGGCCACGGGACTAGGGGACCGAATGAGCAGTTCTTC. Translated: CSVGHGTRGPNEQFF.

This clonotype has just a few counts. The genes are TRBV20-1 and TRBJ1-5; 8 bases align to TRBD1. CDR3 length equals 18 residues. Germline CDR1 reads DFQATT; CDR2 reads SNEGSKA (reference sequence). J lost 1 base, V lost 6 bases, and 17 bases had no gene match. CDR3 sequence reads: CSAPGGGTGMVSNQPQHF. The DNA of the CDR3 is TGCAGTGCGCCCGGTGGGGGGACAGGAATGGTAAGCAATCAGCCCCAGCATTTT.